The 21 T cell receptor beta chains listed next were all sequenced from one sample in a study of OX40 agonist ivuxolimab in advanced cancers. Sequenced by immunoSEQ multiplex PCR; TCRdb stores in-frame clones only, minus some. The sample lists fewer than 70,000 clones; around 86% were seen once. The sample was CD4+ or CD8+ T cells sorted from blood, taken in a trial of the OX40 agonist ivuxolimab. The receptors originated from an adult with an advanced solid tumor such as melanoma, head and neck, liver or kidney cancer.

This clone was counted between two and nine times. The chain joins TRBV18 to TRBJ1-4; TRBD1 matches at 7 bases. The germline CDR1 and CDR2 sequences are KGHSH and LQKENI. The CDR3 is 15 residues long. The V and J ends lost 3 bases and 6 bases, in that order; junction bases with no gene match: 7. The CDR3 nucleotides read TGTGCCAGCTCACCCCGACAGGGCCCCTATGAAAAACTGTTTTTT. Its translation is CASSPRQGPYEKLFF. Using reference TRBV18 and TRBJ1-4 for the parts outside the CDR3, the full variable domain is NAGVMQNPRHLVRRRGQEARLRCSPMKGHSHVYWYRQLPEEGLKFMVYLQKENIIDESGMPKERFSAEFPKEGPSILRIQQVVRGDSAAYFCASSPRQGPYEKLFFGSGTQLSVL.

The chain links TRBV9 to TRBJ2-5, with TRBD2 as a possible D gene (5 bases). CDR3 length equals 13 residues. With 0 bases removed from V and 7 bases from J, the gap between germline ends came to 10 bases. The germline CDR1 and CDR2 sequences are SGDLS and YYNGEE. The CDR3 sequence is CASSVGGEWTQYF. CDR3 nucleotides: TGTGCCAGCAGCGTAGGGGGAGAGTGGACCCAGTACTTC.

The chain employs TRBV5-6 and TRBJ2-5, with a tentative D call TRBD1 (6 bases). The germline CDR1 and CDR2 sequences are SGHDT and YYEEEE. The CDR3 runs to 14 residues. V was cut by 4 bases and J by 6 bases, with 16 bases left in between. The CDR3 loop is CASSGRGRGQTQYF. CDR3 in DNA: TGTGCCAGCAGCGGCAGGGGAAGGGGTCAGACCCAGTACTTC. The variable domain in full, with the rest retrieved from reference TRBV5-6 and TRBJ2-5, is DAGVTQSPTHLIKTRGQQVTLRCSPKSGHDTVSWYQQALGQGPQFIFQYYEEEERQRGNFPDRFSGHQFPNYSSELNVNALLLGDSALYLCASSGRGRGQTQYFGPGTRLLVL.

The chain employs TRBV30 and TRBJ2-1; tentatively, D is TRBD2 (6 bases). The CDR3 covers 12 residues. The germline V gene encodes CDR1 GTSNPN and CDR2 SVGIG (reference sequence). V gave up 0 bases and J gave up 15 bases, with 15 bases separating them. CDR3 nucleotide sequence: TGTGCCTGGAGTGTAGGAGGGCTAGCCCGGTTCTTC. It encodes CAWSVGGLARFF. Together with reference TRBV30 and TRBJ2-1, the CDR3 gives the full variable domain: SQTIHQWPATLVQPVGSPLSLECTVEGTSNPNLYWYRQAAGRGLQLLFYSVGIGQISSEVPQNLSASRPQDRQFILSSKKLLLSDSGFYLCAWSVGGLARFFGPGTRLTVL.

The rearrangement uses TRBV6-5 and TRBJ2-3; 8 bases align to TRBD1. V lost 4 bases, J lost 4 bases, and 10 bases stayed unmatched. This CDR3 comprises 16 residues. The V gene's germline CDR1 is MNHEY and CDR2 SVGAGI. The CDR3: CASSSLWTGRADTQYF. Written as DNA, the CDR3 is TGTGCCAGCAGTTCCCTATGGACAGGGAGAGCAGATACGCAGTATTTT.

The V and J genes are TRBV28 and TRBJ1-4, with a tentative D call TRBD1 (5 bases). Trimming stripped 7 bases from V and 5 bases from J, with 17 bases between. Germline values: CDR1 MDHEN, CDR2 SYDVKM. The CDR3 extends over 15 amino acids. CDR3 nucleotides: TGTGCCAGCACTTCGGGTGACAGCCTGAATGAAAAACTGTTTTTT. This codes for CASTSGDSLNEKLFF.

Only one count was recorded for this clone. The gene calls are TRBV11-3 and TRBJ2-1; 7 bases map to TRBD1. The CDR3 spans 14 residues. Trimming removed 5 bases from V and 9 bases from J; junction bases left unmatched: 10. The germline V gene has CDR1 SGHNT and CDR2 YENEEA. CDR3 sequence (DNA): TGTGCCAGCAGCCCCGTAACAGGGGTGGTTGAGCAGTTCTTC. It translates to CASSPVTGVVEQFF.

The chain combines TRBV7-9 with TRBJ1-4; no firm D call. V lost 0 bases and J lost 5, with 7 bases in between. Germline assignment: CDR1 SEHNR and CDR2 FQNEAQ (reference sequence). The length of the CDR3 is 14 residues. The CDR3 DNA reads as TGTGCCAGCAGCTTAGCAGGCGGGAATGAAAAACTGTTTTTT. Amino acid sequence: CASSLAGGNEKLFF.

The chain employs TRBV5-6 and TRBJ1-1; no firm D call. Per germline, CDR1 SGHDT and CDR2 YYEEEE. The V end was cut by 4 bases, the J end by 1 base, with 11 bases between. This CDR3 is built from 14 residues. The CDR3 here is CASSDLTSNTEAFF. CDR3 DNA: TGTGCCAGCAGCGACCTGACTTCGAACACTGAAGCTTTCTTT.

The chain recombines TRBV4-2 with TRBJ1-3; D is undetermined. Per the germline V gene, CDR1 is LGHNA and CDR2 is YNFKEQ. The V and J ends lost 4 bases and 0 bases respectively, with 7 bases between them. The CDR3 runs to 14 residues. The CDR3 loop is CASSLQSSGNTIYF. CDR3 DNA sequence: TGTGCCAGCAGCCTCCAAAGCTCTGGAAACACCATATATTTT.

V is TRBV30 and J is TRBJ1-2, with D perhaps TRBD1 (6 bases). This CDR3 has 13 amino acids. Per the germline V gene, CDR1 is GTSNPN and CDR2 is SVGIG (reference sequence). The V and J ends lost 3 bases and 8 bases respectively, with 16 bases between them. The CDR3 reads CAWRPAGARGYTF. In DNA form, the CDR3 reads TGTGCCTGGAGACCCGCGGGGGCGCGCGGCTACACCTTC.

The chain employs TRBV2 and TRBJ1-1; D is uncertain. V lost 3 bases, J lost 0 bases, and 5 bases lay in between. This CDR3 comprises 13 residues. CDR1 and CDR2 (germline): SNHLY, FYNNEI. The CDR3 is CASSESLNTEAFF. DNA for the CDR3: TGTGCCAGCAGTGAGAGTTTGAACACTGAAGCTTTCTTT.

The CDR3 region is CASSFGGRSSGANVLTF. As DNA, the CDR3 is TGTGCCAGCAGCTTCGGGGGCCGAAGCTCTGGGGCCAACGTCCTGACTTTC. The chain has TRBV5-4 and TRBJ2-6; tentatively, D is TRBD1 or TRBD2 (6 bases each). The CDR3 contains 17 residues. The germline gives CDR1 SGHNT, CDR2 YYREEE (reference sequence). The V gene lost 2 bases and the J gene lost 0 bases, with 12 bases spanning the gap.

CDR3: CASSVRTGTLFTDTQYF. The CDR3 region has the DNA TGTGCCAGCAGCGTACGCACAGGTACGTTGTTCACAGATACGCAGTATTTT. The chain employs TRBV9 and TRBJ2-3; D perhaps matches TRBD1 (5 bases). The V end was cut by 1 base, the J end by 2 bases, with 17 bases between. This CDR3 has 17 amino acids. Germline-derived CDR1 and CDR2 are SGDLS and YYNGEE.

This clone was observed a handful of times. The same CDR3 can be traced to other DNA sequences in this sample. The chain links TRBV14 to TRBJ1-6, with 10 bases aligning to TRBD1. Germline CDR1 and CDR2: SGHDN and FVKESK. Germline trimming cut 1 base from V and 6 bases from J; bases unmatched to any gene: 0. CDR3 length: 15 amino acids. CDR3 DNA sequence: TGTGCCAGCAGCCAAGGACAGGGGGCTAATTCACCCCTCCACTTT. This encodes CASSQGQGANSPLHF.

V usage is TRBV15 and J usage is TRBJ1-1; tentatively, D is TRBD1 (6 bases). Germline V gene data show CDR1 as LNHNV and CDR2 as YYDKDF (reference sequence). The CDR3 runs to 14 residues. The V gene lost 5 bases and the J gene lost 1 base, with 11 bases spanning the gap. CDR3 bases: TGTGCCACCAGCCTAGGGACACAGAACACTGAAGCTTTCTTT. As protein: CATSLGTQNTEAFF.

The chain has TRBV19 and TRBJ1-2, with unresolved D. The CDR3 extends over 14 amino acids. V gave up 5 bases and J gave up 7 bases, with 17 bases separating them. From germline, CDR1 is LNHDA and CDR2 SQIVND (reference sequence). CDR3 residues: CASSPREKSPGYTF. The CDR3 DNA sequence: TGTGCCAGTAGTCCGCGCGAGAAGAGTCCTGGCTACACCTTC.

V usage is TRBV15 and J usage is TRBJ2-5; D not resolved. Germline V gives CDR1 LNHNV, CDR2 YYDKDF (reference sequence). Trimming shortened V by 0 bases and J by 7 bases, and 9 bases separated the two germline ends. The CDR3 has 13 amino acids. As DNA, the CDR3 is TGTGCCACCAGCAGAGATCCCGAAGGGACCCAGTACTTC. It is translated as CATSRDPEGTQYF.

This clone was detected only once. The CDR3 protein is CASSLQSGGAFF. The CDR3 DNA follows: TGTGCCAGCAGCTTACAAAGTGGAGGAGCTTTCTTT. The gene calls are TRBV7-6 and TRBJ1-1; D is undetermined. Per germline, CDR1 SGHVS and CDR2 FNYEAQ. The CDR3 loop spans 12 amino acids. With 2 bases removed from V and 10 bases from J, the gap between germline ends came to 11 bases.

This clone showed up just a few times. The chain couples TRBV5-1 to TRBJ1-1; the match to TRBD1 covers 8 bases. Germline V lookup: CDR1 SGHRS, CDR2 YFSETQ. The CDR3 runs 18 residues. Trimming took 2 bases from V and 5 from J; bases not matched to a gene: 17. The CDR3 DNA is TGCGCCAGCAGCTTTGGAGAGACAGGGGAAATAACGAGGACTGAAGCTTTCTTT. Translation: CASSFGETGEITRTEAFF.

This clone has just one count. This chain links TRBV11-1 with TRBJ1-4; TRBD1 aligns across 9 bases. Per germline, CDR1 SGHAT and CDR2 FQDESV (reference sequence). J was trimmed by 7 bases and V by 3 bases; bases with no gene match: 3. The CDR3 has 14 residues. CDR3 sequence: CASSFTGGGEKLFF. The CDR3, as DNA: TGTGCCAGCAGCTTCACAGGGGGCGGTGAAAAACTGTTTTTT.